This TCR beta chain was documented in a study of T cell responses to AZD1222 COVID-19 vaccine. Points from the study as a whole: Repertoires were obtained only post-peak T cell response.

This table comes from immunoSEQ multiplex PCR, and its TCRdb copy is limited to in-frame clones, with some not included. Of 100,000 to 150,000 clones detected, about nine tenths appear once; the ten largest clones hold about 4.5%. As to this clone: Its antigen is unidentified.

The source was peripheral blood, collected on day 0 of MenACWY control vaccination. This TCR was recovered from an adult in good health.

This CDR3 reads CASSYEAPGIGQPQHF. CDR3 DNA sequence: TGTGCCAGCAGTTACGAGGCCCCCGGGATCGGGCAGCCCCAGCATTTT. The rearrangement joins TRBV6-5 to TRBJ1-5; D is undetermined. The CDR3 is 16 residues long. CDR1 is MNHEY, CDR2 SVGAGI, per germline. Deletions cut 2 bases from V and 7 bases from J, with 18 bases between.